This T cell receptor (beta chain) emerged from a study of blood T cell repertoires in COVID-19. Germline trimming cut 11 bases from V and 5 bases from J; bases unmatched to any gene: 6. This CDR3 contains 12 residues. This clone was counted once. In the original analysis: How many nucleated cells were present was estimated from reference gene primer amplification. Generated by immunoSEQ multiplex PCR, the TCRdb table keeps only in-frame clones and is missing some. That table supplies the V and J calls and clone size; D and trimming were determined from the DNA. There are around 30,000 clones in the sample; about 90% occur only once, and less than 7% lies in the top ten.

The sample comprised peripheral blood. The receptor's source is a human donor in a cohort sampled during active COVID-19. This chain uses TRBV12-3 or TRBV12-4 with TRBJ2-5, with 9 bases fitting TRBD2. The CDR3 region has the DNA TGTGCCTCAAGCGGGGGGATTGAGACCCAGTACTTC. Translated: CASSGGIETQYF.